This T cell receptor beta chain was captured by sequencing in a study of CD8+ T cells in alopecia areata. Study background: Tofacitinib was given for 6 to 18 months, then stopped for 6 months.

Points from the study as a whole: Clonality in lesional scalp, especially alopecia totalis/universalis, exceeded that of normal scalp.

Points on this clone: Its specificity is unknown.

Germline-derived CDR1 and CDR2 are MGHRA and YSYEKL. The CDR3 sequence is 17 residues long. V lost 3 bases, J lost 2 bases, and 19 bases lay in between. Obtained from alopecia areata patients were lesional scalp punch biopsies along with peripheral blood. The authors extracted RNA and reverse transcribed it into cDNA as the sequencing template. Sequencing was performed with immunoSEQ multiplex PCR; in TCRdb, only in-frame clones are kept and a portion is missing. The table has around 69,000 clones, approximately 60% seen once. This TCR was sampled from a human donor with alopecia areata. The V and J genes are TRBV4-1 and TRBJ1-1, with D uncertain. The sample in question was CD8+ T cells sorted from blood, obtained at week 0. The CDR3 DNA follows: TGCGCCAGCAGCCACGGACCGGACGGTTATGAAAACACTGAAGCTTTCTTT. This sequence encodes CASSHGPDGYENTEAFF.